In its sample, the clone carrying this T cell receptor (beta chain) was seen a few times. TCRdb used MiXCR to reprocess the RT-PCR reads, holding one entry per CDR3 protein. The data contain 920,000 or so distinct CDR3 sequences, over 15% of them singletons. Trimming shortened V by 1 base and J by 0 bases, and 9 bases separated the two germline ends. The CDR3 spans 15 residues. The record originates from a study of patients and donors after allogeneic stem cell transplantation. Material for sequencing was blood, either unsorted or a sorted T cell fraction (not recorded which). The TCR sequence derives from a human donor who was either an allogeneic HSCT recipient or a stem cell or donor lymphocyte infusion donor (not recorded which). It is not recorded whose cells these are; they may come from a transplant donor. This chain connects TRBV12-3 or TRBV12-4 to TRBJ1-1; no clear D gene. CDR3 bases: TGTGCCAGCAGTTTAGGCCGGCCGATGAACACTGAAGCTTTCTTT. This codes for CASSLGRPMNTEAFF.